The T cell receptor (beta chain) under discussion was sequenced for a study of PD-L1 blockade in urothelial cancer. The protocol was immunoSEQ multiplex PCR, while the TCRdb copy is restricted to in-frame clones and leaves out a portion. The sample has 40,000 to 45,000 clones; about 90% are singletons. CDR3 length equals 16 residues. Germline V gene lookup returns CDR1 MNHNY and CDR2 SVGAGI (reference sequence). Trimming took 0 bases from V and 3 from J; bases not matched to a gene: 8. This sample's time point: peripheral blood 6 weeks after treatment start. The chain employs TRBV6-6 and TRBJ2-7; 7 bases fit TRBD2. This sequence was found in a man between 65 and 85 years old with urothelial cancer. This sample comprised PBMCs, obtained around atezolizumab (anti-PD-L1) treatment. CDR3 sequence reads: CASSYSQAGLFYEQYF. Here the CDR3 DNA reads TGTGCCAGCAGTTACTCTCAAGCGGGACTTTTCTACGAGCAGTACTTC.